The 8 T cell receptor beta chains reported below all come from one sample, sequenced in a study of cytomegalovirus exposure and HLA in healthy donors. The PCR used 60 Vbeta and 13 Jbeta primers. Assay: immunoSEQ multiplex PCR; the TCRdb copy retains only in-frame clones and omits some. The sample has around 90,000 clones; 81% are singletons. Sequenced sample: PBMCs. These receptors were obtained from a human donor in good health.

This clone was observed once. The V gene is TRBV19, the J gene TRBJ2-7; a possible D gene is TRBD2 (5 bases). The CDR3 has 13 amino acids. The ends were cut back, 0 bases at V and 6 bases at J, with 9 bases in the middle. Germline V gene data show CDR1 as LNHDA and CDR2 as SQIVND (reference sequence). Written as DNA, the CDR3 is TGTGCCAGTAGTATAGATGCCGGGGTCGAGCAGTACTTC. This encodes CASSIDAGVEQYF.

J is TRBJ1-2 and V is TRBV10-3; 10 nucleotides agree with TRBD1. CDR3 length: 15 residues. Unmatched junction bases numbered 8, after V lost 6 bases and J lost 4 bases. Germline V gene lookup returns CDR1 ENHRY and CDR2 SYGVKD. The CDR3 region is CAIRKTGGGSYGYTF. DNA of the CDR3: TGTGCCATCAGAAAGACAGGGGGCGGGAGCTATGGCTACACCTTC.

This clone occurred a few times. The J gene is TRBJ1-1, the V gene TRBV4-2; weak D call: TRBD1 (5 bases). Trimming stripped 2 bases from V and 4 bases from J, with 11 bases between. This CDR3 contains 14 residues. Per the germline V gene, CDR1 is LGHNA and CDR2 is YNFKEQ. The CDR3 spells CASSQNQGSTEAFF. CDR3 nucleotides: TGTGCCAGCAGCCAAAACCAGGGCTCCACTGAAGCTTTCTTT.

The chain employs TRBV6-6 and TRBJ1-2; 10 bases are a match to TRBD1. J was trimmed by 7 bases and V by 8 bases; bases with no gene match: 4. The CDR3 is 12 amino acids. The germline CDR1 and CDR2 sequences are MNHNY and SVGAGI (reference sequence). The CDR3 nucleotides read TGTGCCAGCGACAGGGGGCAATCTGGCTACACCTTC. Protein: CASDRGQSGYTF.

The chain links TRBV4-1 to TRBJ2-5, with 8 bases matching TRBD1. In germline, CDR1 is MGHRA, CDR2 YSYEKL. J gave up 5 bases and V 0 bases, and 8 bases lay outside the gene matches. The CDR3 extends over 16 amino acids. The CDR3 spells CASSQEYGTGRETQYF. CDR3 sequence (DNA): TGCGCCAGCAGCCAAGAATATGGGACAGGCAGGGAGACCCAGTACTTC.

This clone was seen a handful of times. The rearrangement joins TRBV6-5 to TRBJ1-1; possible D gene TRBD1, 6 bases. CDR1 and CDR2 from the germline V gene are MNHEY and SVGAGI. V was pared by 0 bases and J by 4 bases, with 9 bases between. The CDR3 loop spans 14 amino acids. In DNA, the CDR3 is TGTGCCAGCAGTTACTCGCAGGGGAGCACTGAAGCTTTCTTT. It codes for CASSYSQGSTEAFF.

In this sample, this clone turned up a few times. CDR3 coding DNA: TGTGCCAGCAGTTACCGGGATACGCAGTATTTT. Protein sequence: CASSYRDTQYF. V gene TRBV6-6 combines with J gene TRBJ2-3; unclear D gene. The V gene's germline CDR1 is MNHNY and CDR2 SVGAGI (reference sequence). This CDR3 contains 11 residues. The ends were cut back, 2 bases at V and 6 bases at J, with 3 bases in the middle.

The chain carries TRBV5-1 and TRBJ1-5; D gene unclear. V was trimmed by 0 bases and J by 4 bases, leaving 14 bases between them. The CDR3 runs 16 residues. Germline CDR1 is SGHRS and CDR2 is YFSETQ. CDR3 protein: CASSLGGRPTNQPQHF. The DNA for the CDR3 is TGCGCCAGCAGCTTGGGAGGGAGACCGACTAATCAGCCCCAGCATTTT.